This is a list of T cell receptor beta chains from one sample in a study of beta chain features in type 1 diabetes. The repertoire was sequenced with immunoSEQ multiplex PCR; TCRdb's copy has only in-frame clones and lacks some. Here the sample spans 500,000 to 850,000 clones, around 15% being singletons. The sequenced sample consisted of naive CD4+ T cells from blood. The receptor set was obtained from a man in his late teens or twenties with type 1 diabetes. CDR3s include the opening cysteine and the closing phenylalanine or tryptophan. A D gene is named only where the DNA matches it firmly. The size field is filled for only some rows; it gives once, few, many or a size class.

V	size	D	J	CDR3	DNA
TRBV27	few	NA	TRBJ2-3	CASSLSEVDTQYF	TGTGCCAGCAGTTTATCGGAGGTAGATACGCAGTATTTT
TRBV29-1	NA	NA	TRBJ2-1	CSASRSTGNEQFF	TGCAGCGCCAGCAGGAGTACGGGGAATGAGCAGTTCTTC
TRBV29-1	few	NA	TRBJ2-1	CSVERSYNEQFF	TGCAGCGTTGAAAGGTCCTACAATGAGCAGTTCTTC
TRBV7-9	few	TRBD1	TRBJ1-6	CASSLPDRGSSPLHF	TGTGCCAGCAGCCTACCCGACAGGGGGTCTTCACCCCTCCACTTT
TRBV6-6	few	NA	TRBJ1-2	CASSSQRNYGYTF	TGTGCCAGCAGCTCCCAGAGGAACTATGGCTACACCTTC
TRBV11-2	few	TRBD1	TRBJ2-1	CASSTHPGQGSYNEQFF	TGTGCCAGCAGCACACACCCGGGACAGGGTTCCTACAATGAGCAGTTCTTC
TRBV2	NA	NA	TRBJ2-7	CASRGDNYEQYF	TGTGCCAGCAGGGGAGATAACTACGAGCAGTACTTC
TRBV28	NA	NA	TRBJ1-1	CASSWLATEAFF	TGTGCCAGCAGTTGGTTGGCCACTGAAGCTTTCTTT
TRBV7-9	NA	TRBD1	TRBJ1-3	CASSLGQGTDGNTIYF	TGTGCCAGCAGCCTGGGACAGGGGACGGACGGAAACACCATATATTTT
TRBV19	NA	TRBD1	TRBJ1-2	CASSILGTAHYGYTF	TGTGCCAGTAGTATCCTCGGGACAGCTCACTATGGCTACACCTTC
TRBV30	NA	NA	TRBJ2-5	CAWTVGETQYF	TGTGCCTGGACGGTGGGAGAGACCCAGTACTTC
TRBV9	NA	TRBD1	TRBJ2-3	CASSALGQGRTDTQYF	TGTGCCAGCAGCGCTCTGGGACAGGGTCGCACAGATACGCAGTATTTT
TRBV7-8	NA	NA	TRBJ2-1	CASSLAELNGQFF	TGTGCCAGCAGCTTAGCCGAGCTAAACGGGCAGTTCTTC
TRBV7-2	few	NA	TRBJ2-4	CASSLDMDIQYF	TGTGCCAGCAGCTTAGATATGGACATTCAGTACTTC
TRBV6-5	few	NA	TRBJ2-7	CASRDLEGTYEQYF	TGTGCCAGCAGGGACCTCGAGGGAACCTACGAGCAGTACTTC
TRBV4-1	few	NA	TRBJ1-5	CASSGGNNQPQHF	TGCGCCAGCAGCGGGGGTAACAATCAGCCCCAGCATTTT
TRBV4-1	few	NA	TRBJ2-1	CASSQDHNEQFF	TGCGCCAGCAGCCAAGATCACAATGAGCAGTTCTTC
TRBV28	NA	NA	TRBJ2-7	CASSWGFYEQYF	TGTGCCAGCAGTTGGGGGTTCTACGAGCAGTACTTC
TRBV6-5	NA	TRBD1	TRBJ2-5	CASNDRVQETQYF	TGTGCCAGCAACGACAGGGTCCAAGAGACCCAGTACTTC
TRBV19	few	NA	TRBJ1-1	CASVDRWITEAFF	TGTGCCAGTGTCGACAGGTGGATCACTGAAGCTTTCTTT
TRBV30	few	NA	TRBJ1-1	CAWSPRAEAFF	TGTGCCTGGAGTCCACGGGCTGAAGCTTTCTTT
TRBV7-2	few	NA	TRBJ2-1	CASSFTLSSYNEQFF	TGTGCCAGCAGCTTCACCCTAAGCTCCTACAATGAGCAGTTCTTC
TRBV6-1	few	TRBD2	TRBJ2-1	CATILAGAGNEQFF	TGTGCCACCATACTAGCGGGGGCGGGGAATGAGCAGTTCTTC
TRBV4-3	few	NA	TRBJ2-1	CASSQEPGSDEQFF	TGCGCCAGCAGCCAAGAGCCAGGGTCGGATGAGCAGTTCTTC
TRBV2	NA	NA	TRBJ1-5	CASREGNQPQHF	TGTGCCAGCCGTGAAGGCAATCAGCCCCAGCATTTT
TRBV30	few	NA	TRBJ1-1	CAWSERQARRTFF	TGTGCCTGGAGCGAAAGGCAGGCGAGGAGAACTTTCTTT
TRBV28	NA	NA	TRBJ1-1	CASSLGGLNTEAFF	TGTGCCAGCAGTTTAGGCGGATTGAACACTGAAGCTTTCTTT
TRBV15	NA	NA	TRBJ2-7	CATSNGLTYYEQYF	TGTGCCACCAGCAATGGGTTGACCTACTACGAGCAGTACTTC
TRBV7-6	NA	NA	TRBJ2-3	CASSLERVADTQYF	TGTGCCAGCAGCTTAGAGAGGGTCGCAGATACGCAGTATTTT
TRBV5-1	NA	TRBD2	TRBJ2-7	CASSLLAGVNEQYF	TGCGCCAGCAGCTTGCTAGCGGGAGTAAACGAGCAGTACTTC
TRBV29-1	NA	TRBD1	TRBJ1-2	CSAEGGSNYGYTF	TGCAGCGCTGAAGGGGGCAGTAACTATGGCTACACCTTC
TRBV29-1	NA	NA	TRBJ2-7	CSVQGSSYEQYF	TGCAGCGTTCAGGGGAGCTCCTACGAGCAGTACTTC
TRBV4-3	NA	TRBD1	TRBJ1-2	CASSRDRAQDHYGYTF	TGCGCCAGCAGCCGAGACAGGGCCCAGGACCACTATGGCTACACCTTC
TRBV11-3	few	NA	TRBJ2-1	CASSLQSSYNEQFF	TGTGCCAGCAGCTTACAAAGCTCCTACAATGAGCAGTTCTTC
TRBV4-3	few	TRBD1	TRBJ2-7	CASSKGQGTYEQYF	TGCGCCAGCAGCAAGGGACAGGGAACCTACGAGCAGTACTTC
TRBV7-9	NA	NA	TRBJ2-5	CASRSSSETQYF	TGTGCCAGCAGGTCTAGCTCAGAGACCCAGTACTTC
TRBV5-1	NA	NA	TRBJ2-5	CASSLSPGAYETQYF	TGCGCCAGCAGCTTGAGCCCGGGGGCTTACGAGACCCAGTACTTC